The source of this T cell receptor (beta chain) is a study of blood T cell repertoires in COVID-19. Study at large: T cells, B-cell-depleted T cells, or PBMCs supplied cDNA or gDNA.

This table comes from immunoSEQ multiplex PCR, and its TCRdb copy is limited to in-frame clones, with some not included. The table lists roughly 160,000 clones, approximately 86% of them singletons. This CDR3 spans 15 amino acids. Germline CDR1 reads MNHEY; CDR2 reads SVGEGT. Trimming cost V 4 bases and J 0 bases, with 10 bases left between them. The source of this sequence is a man aged 55 to 70 with acute or convalescent COVID-19. V usage is TRBV6-2 or TRBV6-3 and J usage is TRBJ1-5; a possible D gene is TRBD1 (5 bases). The sequenced sample was peripheral blood. CDR3: CASSSGQVSNQPQHF. The CDR3 DNA is TGTGCCAGCAGTTCAGGGCAGGTTAGCAATCAGCCCCAGCATTTT.